Presented here are 14 T cell receptor beta chains from one specimen sequenced in a study of regulatory T cells in long-lasting Graves disease. With iRepertoire HTBI primers and Arm-PCR of CDR3 regions, TCR beta libraries were built. From the multiplex PCR reads, TCRdb called clonotypes with MiXCR, one entry per CDR3 protein. The sample contains hundreds of thousands of distinct CDR3 sequences, approximately 23% of which appear only once. Time point denoted: persistent/refractory GD, antithyroid drugs over 5 years with positive TRAb. Generation of the TCR library employed RNA extracted from PBMCs. Sequenced material: peripheral blood mononuclear cells (PBMCs), taken when the disease was refractory, from a patient treated with antithyroid drugs. Every receptor here comes from a female donor with Graves disease.

This clonotype was counted at least ten times. The chain combines TRBV28 with TRBJ1-6; TRBD1 agrees at 8 bases. Germline loops: CDR1 MDHEN, CDR2 SYDVKM. The ends lost 4 bases at V and 7 bases at J; junction bases unmatched: 6. CDR3 length: 15 residues. CDR3: CASSSGGRRNSPLHF. The CDR3 DNA reads as TGTGCCAGCAGTTCAGGGGGCCGGAGAAATTCACCCCTCCACTTT.

This clonotype was observed a few times. The chain has TRBV19 and TRBJ1-1; unclear D gene. V was pared by 5 bases and J by 0 bases, with 13 bases between. In germline, CDR1 is LNHDA, CDR2 SQIVND (reference sequence). The CDR3 runs 15 residues. CDR3 DNA sequence: TGTGCCAGTAGTTCAATACGGATTCTGAACACTGAAGCTTTCTTT. Its protein product is CASSSIRILNTEAFF.

This clonotype was recorded many times. The chain employs TRBV29-1 and TRBJ2-4, with D possibly matching TRBD1 (5 bases). The V gene's germline CDR1 is SQVTM and CDR2 ANQGSEA. The CDR3 is made up of 12 amino acids. V was clipped by 6 bases and J by 7 bases, with 13 bases between them. CDR3 protein: CSVGRVGNIQYF. The CDR3 region has the DNA TGCAGCGTGGGCAGGGTTGGGAACATTCAGTACTTC.

V and J are TRBV7-9 and TRBJ2-1; weak D call: TRBD2 (5 bases). V gave up 4 bases and J gave up 7 bases, with 20 bases separating them. The CDR3 sequence is 16 residues long. From germline, CDR1 is SEHNR and CDR2 FQNEAQ (reference sequence). CDR3: CASSYWRRPRGNEQFF. The CDR3 DNA follows: TGTGCCAGCAGCTATTGGAGGCGTCCCCGGGGAAATGAGCAGTTCTTC. Drawing the rest from reference TRBV7-9 and TRBJ2-1, the complete variable domain is DTGVSQNPRHKITKRGQNVTFRCDPISEHNRLYWYRQTLGQGPEFLTYFQNEAQLEKSRLLSDRFSAERPKGSFSTLEIQRTEQGDSAMYLCASSYWRRPRGNEQFFGPGTRLTVL.

The chain recombines TRBV20-1 with TRBJ2-7; 8 bases fit TRBD1. CDR3 length: 15 amino acids. Germline trimming cut 5 bases from V and 2 bases from J; bases unmatched to any gene: 11. In germline, CDR1 is DFQATT, CDR2 SNEGSKA (reference sequence). As DNA, the CDR3 is TGCAGTGCTTGGCACTTTAGGACAGGGACCTACGAGCAGTACTTC. Translated, it gives CSAWHFRTGTYEQYF.

The CDR3 region is CSASRGGAGEKLFF. CDR3 coding DNA: TGCAGTGCTAGTCGGGGGGGGGCAGGGGAAAAACTGTTTTTT. The chain links TRBV20-1 to TRBJ1-4; D possibly corresponds to TRBD1 (6 bases). CDR1 is DFQATT, CDR2 SNEGSKA, per germline (reference sequence). Trimming cost V 3 bases and J 8 bases, with 16 bases left between them. This CDR3 has 14 amino acids.

The chain links TRBV7-2 to TRBJ2-3; TRBD1 matches at 8 bases. This CDR3 has 15 residues. The V gene's germline CDR1 is SGHTA and CDR2 FQGNSA. V lost 1 base to trimming and J lost 3 bases; unmatched junction nucleotides: 3. DNA for the CDR3: TGTGCCAGCAGCTTAGGGGACAGGTCTACAGATACGCAGTATTTT. Translating gives CASSLGDRSTDTQYF.

This rearrangement joins TRBV19 to TRBJ1-5; no clear D gene. The CDR3 totals 13 residues. CDR1 and CDR2 (germline): LNHDA, SQIVND (reference sequence). Trimming took off 5 bases at V and 4 bases at J, with 9 bases between the two ends. The CDR3 DNA reads TGTGCCAGTAGTGACATCAAGAATCAGCCCCAGCATTTT. This encodes CASSDIKNQPQHF.

This clonotype was seen repeatedly, ten times or more. CDR3 sequence: CASSASTSQGARAFF. The CDR3 region has the DNA TGTGCCAGCAGCGCTTCAACGAGTCAGGGGGCTCGAGCTTTCTTT. V and J are TRBV11-3 and TRBJ1-1; 8 bases map to TRBD1. With 5 bases clipped from V and 10 bases from J, the junction kept 15 bases outside the gene matches. CDR1 is SGHNT, CDR2 YENEEA, per germline. The CDR3 covers 15 residues.

This clonotype was seen repeatedly, ten times or more. CDR3 DNA sequence: TGTGCCAGCAGGGCAGGGAATGAAAAACTGTTTTTT. Translating it yields CASRAGNEKLFF. J is TRBJ1-4 and V is TRBV28, with a weak D call TRBD1 (5 bases). V was clipped by 6 bases and J by 5 bases, with 7 bases between them. The CDR3 is 12 amino acids. Germline loops: CDR1 MDHEN, CDR2 SYDVKM.

This clonotype came up many times. The rearrangement links TRBV28 to TRBJ1-5; D is ambiguous. V lost 2 bases and J lost 12, with 11 bases in between. Germline lookup yields CDR1 MDHEN and CDR2 SYDVKM. The CDR3 is made up of 12 amino acids. CDR3 in amino acids: CASSLGTASQHF. Written as DNA, the CDR3 is TGTGCCAGCAGTTTAGGAACAGCAAGCCAGCATTTT.

Many counts were recorded for this clonotype. This chain uses TRBV2 with TRBJ1-6, with TRBD1 identical over 10 bases. The CDR3 runs to 14 residues. Germline V lookup: CDR1 SNHLY, CDR2 FYNNEI. Losses at the gene ends were 6 bases for V and 12 bases for J; bases not matched to a gene: 8. The CDR3 DNA reads as TGTGCCAGCAGCGCCCGGGACAGGGGTGAACCCCTCCACTTT. Its protein is CASSARDRGEPLHF.

The chain has TRBV27 and TRBJ1-6; D is perhaps TRBD1 (6 bases). Trimming took 5 bases from V and 7 from J, leaving 15 bases between them. Germline assignment: CDR1 MNHEY and CDR2 SMNVEV (reference sequence). The CDR3 is made up of 15 amino acids. This CDR3 is CASSPQVGHNSPLHF. The CDR3 coding sequence is TGTGCCAGCAGTCCTCAGGTGGGACACAATTCACCCCTCCACTTT.

This clonotype was recorded at least ten times. The chain carries TRBV12-3 or TRBV12-4 and TRBJ1-6, with D possibly being TRBD1 (6 bases). This CDR3 has 14 amino acids. Trimming removed 8 bases from V and 5 bases from J, with 13 bases in between. CDR3 nucleotide sequence: TGTGCCAGCCGCCAACAGGGCCATAATTCACCCCTCCACTTT. Encoded protein: CASRQQGHNSPLHF.